The next 18 T cell receptor beta chains were all read from a single sample in a study of blood T cell repertoires in COVID-19. Sequenced by immunoSEQ multiplex PCR; TCRdb stores in-frame clones only, minus some. The sample carries under 300,000 clones, about 82% recorded once. The specimen sequenced was peripheral blood. The receptor set was obtained from a man at least 80 years old with acute or convalescent COVID-19.

The DNA of the CDR3 is TGCGCCAGCAGCTTACAGGGATTTGAGCAGTTCTTC. It translates to CASSLQGFEQFF. The chain recombines TRBV5-1 with TRBJ2-1; maybe TRBD1 (6 bases). V shed 2 bases and J shed 9 bases, with 9 bases lying between them. The CDR3 has 12 residues. Germline CDR1 SGHRS, CDR2 YFSETQ.

The chain links TRBV28 to TRBJ1-2, with D possibly matching TRBD1 (6 bases). This CDR3 is 16 amino acids long. CDR1 is MDHEN, CDR2 SYDVKM, per germline. V lost 7 bases and J lost 8, with 26 bases in between. CDR3 amino acids: CASTSGGGARGLGYTF. Written as DNA, the CDR3 is TGTGCCAGCACCTCCGGGGGAGGGGCCAGGGGCTTGGGCTACACCTTC.

The chain carries TRBV6-5 and TRBJ2-7; a weak D match, TRBD1 (6 bases). There are 13 residues in the CDR3. Germline V gene data show CDR1 as MNHEY and CDR2 as SVGAGI. Trimming took 1 base from V and 6 from J, leaving 10 bases between them. The CDR3 DNA reads TGTGCCAGCAGTTACTTTCGGACAGCCGAGCAGTACTTC. It yields the protein CASSYFRTAEQYF.

The chain carries TRBV2 and TRBJ2-5, with 7 bases aligning to TRBD1. Germline CDR1 and CDR2: SNHLY and FYNNEI. This CDR3 contains 13 residues. Germline trimming cut 4 bases from V and 1 base from J; bases unmatched to any gene: 0. CDR3 coding DNA: TGTGCCAGCAGTGGGGACAGCCAAGAGACCCAGTACTTC. Translating gives CASSGDSQETQYF.

The rearrangement uses TRBV6-2 or TRBV6-3 and TRBJ2-2; no clear D. V gave up 3 bases and J gave up 5 bases, with 13 bases separating them. Germline V gene data show CDR1 as MNHEY and CDR2 as SVGEGT. This CDR3 comprises 15 residues. This CDR3 is CASSYTPIMTGELFF. Here the CDR3 DNA reads TGTGCCAGCAGTTATACCCCTATAATGACCGGGGAGCTGTTTTTT.

The chain uses TRBV24-1 and TRBJ2-5, with TRBD2 as a possible D gene (6 bases). Germline lookup yields CDR1 KGHDR and CDR2 SFDVKD. Trimming stripped 3 bases from V and 2 bases from J, with 12 bases between. CDR3 length: 15 amino acids. The CDR3 DNA reads TGTGCCACCAGTGATCCCCGGGACTTTCAAGAGACCCAGTACTTC. Protein: CATSDPRDFQETQYF.

The V and J genes are TRBV11-2 and TRBJ2-5; D is possibly TRBD2 (6 bases). V was trimmed by 5 bases and J by 7 bases, leaving 14 bases between them. The germline V gene has CDR1 SGHAT and CDR2 FQNNGV. This CDR3 spans 13 amino acids. In DNA, the CDR3 is TGTGCCAGCAGCCCTGGGGCGGAGGGGACCCAGTACTTC. Amino acid sequence: CASSPGAEGTQYF.

The chain recombines TRBV6-6 with TRBJ2-7; 8 bases are a match to TRBD1. The CDR3 extends over 14 amino acids. V shed 9 bases, J shed 5 bases, and the junction held 12 bases outside the gene matches. CDR1 is MNHNY, CDR2 SVGAGI, per germline (reference sequence). The CDR3 region has the DNA TGTGCCAGACTACGAGGACAGGGTAGAGACGAGCAGTACTTC. Amino acids: CARLRGQGRDEQYF.

This clone was seen a handful of times. This chain joins TRBV29-1 and TRBJ1-1; unclear D gene. The CDR3 covers 11 residues. Germline V gives CDR1 SQVTM, CDR2 ANQGSEA. V gave up 7 bases and J gave up 1 base, with 7 bases separating them. This chain's CDR3 is CSANRNTEAFF. CDR3 in DNA: TGCAGCGCCAACAGGAACACTGAAGCTTTCTTT.

The chain is built from TRBV18 and TRBJ1-5, with TRBD1 matching over 9 bases. Germline loops: CDR1 KGHSH, CDR2 LQKENI. V shed 4 bases, J shed 2 bases, and the junction held 6 bases outside the gene matches. The CDR3 consists of 16 residues. The CDR3 loop is CASSRGRTGGNQPQHF. Here the CDR3 DNA reads TGTGCCAGCTCACGGGGAAGGACAGGGGGCAATCAGCCCCAGCATTTT.

This chain links TRBV5-6 with TRBJ1-1; D not certain. The germline V and J ends were trimmed by 4 bases and 4 bases, with 20 bases remaining between them. The germline V gene encodes CDR1 SGHDT and CDR2 YYEEEE. This CDR3 spans 16 amino acids. In DNA form, the CDR3 reads TGTGCCAGCAGCCGGGATCCCGGGATAACGGGCACTGAAGCTTTCTTT. Translating gives CASSRDPGITGTEAFF.

The rearrangement joins TRBV6-4 to TRBJ2-5; D is undetermined. CDR3 size: 13 residues. The germline gives CDR1 MRHNA, CDR2 SNTAGT. The V end was cut by 8 bases, the J end by 9 bases, with 19 bases between. In DNA, the CDR3 is TGTGCCAGCTCTCAACATATGGCTGAGGCCCAGTACTTC. Translation: CASSQHMAEAQYF.

The chain combines TRBV4-3 with TRBJ1-2, with 7 nucleotides matching TRBD1. The trim removed 1 base at V and 4 bases at J, leaving 6 bases unmatched. Per the germline V gene, CDR1 is LGHNA and CDR2 is YSLEER. There are 15 residues in the CDR3. CDR3 in amino acids: CASSQGAGQIYGYTF. The CDR3 DNA reads TGCGCCAGCAGCCAAGGGGCGGGACAGATCTATGGCTACACCTTC.

As DNA, the CDR3 is TGTGCCAGCCCGGCTCCAGGGGGAGCTGAAGCTTTCTTT. This encodes CASPAPGGAEAFF. The chain employs TRBV19 and TRBJ1-1, with 7 nucleotides matching TRBD1. The CDR3 consists of 13 residues. V lost 9 bases and J lost 6; bases outside the gene matches: 10. Germline-derived CDR1 and CDR2 are LNHDA and SQIVND (reference sequence).

The genes are TRBV4-1 and TRBJ2-7, with TRBD1 as a possible D gene (7 bases). The length of the CDR3 is 15 residues. Per the germline V gene, CDR1 is MGHRA and CDR2 is YSYEKL. V was clipped by 3 bases and J by 7 bases, with 19 bases between them. CDR3 nucleotides: TGCGCCAGCAGCCAGCAGGGGGGTCCACTGGTTGAGCAGTACTTC. Amino acid sequence: CASSQQGGPLVEQYF.

This clone was recorded once. The genes are TRBV6-5 and TRBJ1-4; TRBD1 is a possible D gene (5 bases). The CDR3 consists of 15 residues. Trimming pared 4 bases from V and 1 base from J, leaving 10 bases between. Germline CDR1 MNHEY, CDR2 SVGAGI. CDR3 in DNA: TGTGCCAGCAGTTCCCCCAGGGAAACTAATGAAAAACTGTTTTTT. As protein: CASSSPRETNEKLFF.

The chain recombines TRBV12-2 with TRBJ2-1; the table's D call, TRBD2, was not checked against the DNA. TRBV12-2 constitutes a pseudogene. This CDR3 has 12 residues. Written as DNA, the CDR3 is TGTGCAAGTCGCTCCCGGGGCAATGAGCAGTTCTTC. Its translation: CASRSRGNEQFF.

The V call is TRBV6-5, the J call TRBJ2-1; D is undetermined. The germline CDR1 and CDR2 sequences are MNHEY and SVGAGI. V was trimmed by 5 bases and J by 0 bases, leaving 8 bases between them. The CDR3 sequence is 14 residues long. The CDR3 is CASSRTLSYNEQFF. CDR3 nucleotide sequence: TGTGCCAGCAGTCGTACTCTCTCCTACAATGAGCAGTTCTTC.